The 14 T cell receptor beta chains below come from one sample, sequenced in a study of cytomegalovirus exposure and HLA in healthy donors. The PCR was carried out with 60 Vbeta primers and 13 Jbeta primers. The assay was immunoSEQ multiplex PCR, and TCRdb's table has in-frame clones only and misses some. This sample carries under 250,000 clones, 80% to 85% of them seen once, and the ten largest clones take approximately 8.4%. The specimen was PBMCs. These receptors came from a woman aged 55-69 years in good health and CMV-seropositive.

The chain links TRBV27 to TRBJ1-3; D is possibly TRBD1 (6 bases). Trimming left V 5 bases short and J 1 base short, with 9 bases between. This CDR3 spans 14 amino acids. The germline V gene has CDR1 MNHEY and CDR2 SMNVEV (reference sequence). The chain's CDR3 is CASSATGSGNTIYF. CDR3 DNA sequence: TGTGCCAGCAGTGCCACAGGGTCTGGAAACACCATATATTTT.

V usage is TRBV29-1 and J usage is TRBJ2-3, with a tentative D call TRBD2 (5 bases). Germline assignment: CDR1 SQVTM and CDR2 ANQGSEA. V was cut by 4 bases and J by 7 bases, with 9 bases left in between. The CDR3 consists of 11 residues. The CDR3: CSVVRGNTQYF. CDR3 nucleotides: TGCAGCGTTGTGAGAGGGAATACGCAGTATTTT.

V gene TRBV9 combines with J gene TRBJ1-2; a possible D gene is TRBD1 (5 bases). V shed 0 bases and J shed 6 bases, with 9 bases lying between them. The CDR3 contains 13 residues. Germline V gene sequence: CDR1 SGDLS, CDR2 YYNGEE. DNA of the CDR3: TGTGCCAGCAGCGTAGGACCCAGGGATGGCTACACCTTC. This codes for CASSVGPRDGYTF.

There are a few counts of this clone. This chain joins TRBV1 and TRBJ2-4; TRBD1, the table's D call, lacks a check against the DNA. TRBV1 is termed a pseudogene. The CDR3 has 18 amino acids. The CDR3 region has the DNA TGCACCAGCAGCCCAGCTACTGGACAGGCTGAGACCAAAAACATTCAGTACTTC. Translated, it gives CTSSPATGQAETKNIQYF.

The V and J genes are TRBV2 and TRBJ2-7; TRBD1 aligns across 7 bases. The V gene's germline CDR1 is SNHLY and CDR2 FYNNEI. The CDR3 runs to 11 residues. CDR3 amino acids: CASSPGTENSV. As DNA, the CDR3 is TGTGCCAGCAGCCCCGGGACAGAAAACTCGGTA.

The V and J genes are TRBV7-8 and TRBJ2-7; D is ambiguous. The CDR3 is made up of 14 amino acids. Per the germline V gene, CDR1 is SGHVS and CDR2 is FQNEAQ. V lost 0 bases and J lost 6, with 12 bases in between. CDR3 loop: CASSLATWNVEQYF. The DNA of the CDR3 is TGTGCCAGCAGCTTAGCGACATGGAACGTCGAGCAGTACTTC.

The rearrangement uses TRBV2 and TRBJ1-1; 8 bases are shared with TRBD1. CDR3 length equals 15 residues. Germline-derived CDR1 and CDR2 are SNHLY and FYNNEI. Trimming at V came to 6 bases and at J to 5 bases, leaving 11 bases not matched to a gene. In DNA form, the CDR3 reads TGTGCCAGCAGCGAGTTCAGGACAGGGTTAACTGAAGCTTTCTTT. It translates to CASSEFRTGLTEAFF.

The chain uses TRBV19 and TRBJ2-1; 7 bases agree with TRBD2. The CDR3 runs to 15 residues. Germline CDR1 LNHDA, CDR2 SQIVND (reference sequence). The ends lost 4 bases at V and 2 bases at J; junction bases unmatched: 5. The CDR3 DNA reads TGTGCCAGTAGTACGACTAGCCGAACCTACAATGAGCAGTTCTTC. Translation gives CASSTTSRTYNEQFF. Variable domain in full (rest from reference TRBV19 and TRBJ2-1): DGGITQSPKYLFRKEGQNVTLSCEQNLNHDAMYWYRQDPGQGLRLIYYSQIVNDFQKGDIAEGYSVSREKKESFPLTVTSAQKNPTAFYLCASSTTSRTYNEQFFGPGTRLTVL.

The V call is TRBV7-2, the J call TRBJ2-5; tentatively, D is TRBD1 (6 bases). The CDR3 has 13 amino acids. Per germline, CDR1 SGHTA and CDR2 FQGNSA. Trimming pared 5 bases from V and 4 bases from J, leaving 11 bases between. CDR3 amino acids: CASSRDIVETQYF. CDR3 nucleotide sequence: TGTGCCAGCAGCCGGGACATAGTAGAGACCCAGTACTTC.

The chain has TRBV19 and TRBJ2-1; D possibly corresponds to TRBD2 (6 bases). The CDR3 consists of 12 residues. CDR1 and CDR2 from the germline V gene are LNHDA and SQIVND (reference sequence). The germline V and J ends were trimmed by 4 bases and 7 bases, with 8 bases remaining between them. In DNA, the CDR3 is TGTGCCAGTAGTACGGGGGTGAATGAGCAGTTCTTC. As protein: CASSTGVNEQFF.

V is TRBV6-1 and J is TRBJ2-5; D ambiguous. The J call may be incorrect, as the DNA end agrees better with TRBJ2-7. In germline, CDR1 is MNHNS, CDR2 SASEGT. This CDR3 has 12 amino acids. For the CDR3, the DNA is TGTGCCAGCAGTGAAGCCCCCTACGAGCAGTACTTC. Protein: CASSEAPYEQYF.

This chain uses TRBV7-3 with TRBJ2-5; tentative D call: TRBD1 (6 bases). The V gene lost 5 bases and the J gene lost 2 bases, with 9 bases spanning the gap. The CDR3 is 13 amino acids. Germline-derived CDR1 and CDR2 are SGHTA and FQGTGA. Written as DNA, the CDR3 is TGTGCCAGCAGCAGGACAGTACAAGAGACCCAGTACTTC. Amino acid sequence: CASSRTVQETQYF.

This clone was counted a few times. The gene calls are TRBV25-1 and TRBJ2-1; TRBD2 matches 8 bases. From germline, CDR1 is MGHDK and CDR2 SYGVNS. J was trimmed by 9 bases and V by 3 bases; bases with no gene match: 10. There are 15 residues in the CDR3. This chain's CDR3 is CASSDSLRGGSEQFF. The CDR3 bases are TGTGCCAGCAGTGACTCCCTCCGGGGGGGCAGTGAGCAGTTCTTC.

The V gene is TRBV7-9, the J gene TRBJ2-3; D is possibly TRBD2 (6 bases). V gave up 5 bases and J gave up 1 base, with 16 bases separating them. Germline V gives CDR1 SEHNR, CDR2 FQNEAQ (reference sequence). CDR3 length equals 16 residues. The CDR3 is CASSRSGRLRTDTQYF. The CDR3 nucleotides are TGTGCCAGCAGCCGCTCGGGGAGGCTGCGCACAGATACGCAGTATTTT.